These T cell receptor beta chains were read from a single sample in a study of blood T cell repertoires in COVID-19. The repertoire was sequenced with immunoSEQ multiplex PCR; TCRdb's copy has only in-frame clones and lacks some. This table holds 85,000 to 95,000 clones, around 72% found once. Sequencing was carried out using peripheral blood. All receptors derive from a woman aged 80 or over with acute or convalescent COVID-19. CDR3s include the opening cysteine and the closing phenylalanine or tryptophan. D genes are given only for firm matches. Clone size is stated in some rows and not others, as once, few, many or a class when expanded.

size	V	J	D	DNA	CDR3
.	TRBV18	TRBJ2-5	TRBD1	TGTGCCAGCTCACCCTCCGGGACAGGGGAGACCCAGTACTTC	CASSPSGTGETQYF
.	TRBV5-1	TRBJ2-7	TRBD1	TGCGCCAGCAGCGTAGGGACAGGGTTTCCCTACGAGCAGTACTTC	CASSVGTGFPYEQYF
.	TRBV12-5	TRBJ2-5	.	TGTGCTAGTGGTCCCGGCGTTTCACAGGGAAAAGAGACCCAGTACTTC	CASGPGVSQGKETQYF
few	TRBV6-4	TRBJ2-1	.	TGTGCCAGCAGTGCTGAGGGTGAGGACAATGAGCAGTTCTTC	CASSAEGEDNEQFF
.	TRBV28	TRBJ1-5	.	TGTGCCAGCAGTTTTTCCCCCGAGGGGGACCAGCCCCAGCATTTT	CASSFSPEGDQPQHF
.	TRBV7-2	TRBJ1-6	TRBD1	TGTGCCAGCAGCGCGGTAGGGGGCTATGATTCACCCCTCCACTTT	CASSAVGGYDSPLHF
.	TRBV11-2	TRBJ2-1	TRBD2	TGTGCCAGCAGCTTAGGCGGCTACGGGGGGGCGGGAGTTTACAATGAGCAGTTCTTC	CASSLGGYGGAGVYNEQFF
.	TRBV5-1	TRBJ2-2	TRBD2	TGCGCCAGCAGCCCGACTAGCGGGGGGTTCGGGGAGCTGTTTTTT	CASSPTSGGFGELFF
.	TRBV27	TRBJ1-2	TRBD1	TGTGCCAGCAGTCTGAACCACAGGGGTCCTAACTATGGCTACACCTTC	CASSLNHRGPNYGYTF
.	TRBV11-2	TRBJ2-1	.	TGTGCCAGCAGACACAGCGGCTATGAGCAGTTCTTC	CASRHSGYEQFF
few	TRBV9	TRBJ2-3	.	TGTGCCAGCAGCGAGGAGGGCGGTAGGGGGCGTAAAGATACGCAGTATTTT	CASSEEGGRGRKDTQYF
.	TRBV5-1	TRBJ2-3	TRBD2	TGCGCCAGCAGCTACGGACTAGCGGGCACAGATACGCAGTATTTT	CASSYGLAGTDTQYF
.	TRBV4-3	TRBJ1-6	.	TGCGCCAGCAGTCTCGAGAGGGGGAATTCACCCCTCCACTTT	CASSLERGNSPLHF
.	TRBV5-6	TRBJ2-1	.	TGTGCCAGCGATTCTTCGGGACTTAACTACAATGAGCAGTTCTTC	CASDSSGLNYNEQFF
.	TRBV6-2/TRBV6-3	TRBJ1-2	.	TGTGCCAGCAGTCCCCCTCATAGGGGCTATGGCTACACCTTC	CASSPPHRGYGYTF
.	TRBV9	TRBJ1-2	TRBD1	TGTGCCAGCAGCGGAAGCCGGACAGGGAGTAACTATGGCTACACCTTC	CASSGSRTGSNYGYTF
.	TRBV7-3	TRBJ2-3	TRBD1	TGTGCCAGCAGCCGGGGACAGAGCACAGATACGCAGTATTTT	CASSRGQSTDTQYF
.	TRBV11-2	TRBJ2-2	TRBD2	TGTGCCAGCAGCTCCCCTCCCCTGGCGGGGGGCACCGGGGAGCTGTTTTTT	CASSSPPLAGGTGELFF
.	TRBV6-4	TRBJ2-2	TRBD1	TGTGCCCGCAGCCGACAGGGGGCCGGGGCCGGGGAGCTGTTTTTT	CARSRQGAGAGELFF
.	TRBV18	TRBJ2-3	.	TGTGCCAGCTCACCCGCCGGGACACCTAGCACAGATACGCAGTATTTT	CASSPAGTPSTDTQYF
.	TRBV25-1	TRBJ2-2	TRBD1	TGTGCCAGCAGCGACGGACAGGGGTTGACCGGGGAGCTGTTTTTT	CASSDGQGLTGELFF
.	TRBV10-3	TRBJ2-1	TRBD2	TGTGCCATCAGTCCCAAAGCGGGGGGCACCTACAATGAGCAGTTCTTC	CAISPKAGGTYNEQFF
.	TRBV18	TRBJ2-5	.	TGTGCCAGCTCACCTCAGGGAGGCAGTCAAGAGACCCAGTACTTC	CASSPQGGSQETQYF
.	TRBV4-3	TRBJ2-6	.	TGCGCCAGCAGCCAAGCCAACTCTGTCTCTTCTGGGGCCAACGTCCTGACTTTC	CASSQANSVSSGANVLTF
few	TRBV19	TRBJ1-1	.	TGTGCCAGTAGTATAGTAAACAGACCGAACACTGAAGCTTTCTTT	CASSIVNRPNTEAFF
.	TRBV30	TRBJ2-5	TRBD2	TGTGCCTGGGCTAGCGGGGGGGTGGAGACCCAGTACTTC	CAWASGGVETQYF
.	TRBV28	TRBJ1-6	.	TGTGCCAGCAGTTCCCCCCCGTTGGGGGGTTCACCCCTCCACTTT	CASSSPPLGGSPLHF
.	TRBV5-1	TRBJ2-6	TRBD2	TGCGCCAGCAGCTTGGCTGGACTAGCGGATCCCTCTGGGGCCAACGTCCTGACTTTC	CASSLAGLADPSGANVLTF
few	TRBV5-1	TRBJ1-6	.	TGCGCCAGCAGCTTGACACAGGGTTCACCCCTCCACTTT	CASSLTQGSPLHF